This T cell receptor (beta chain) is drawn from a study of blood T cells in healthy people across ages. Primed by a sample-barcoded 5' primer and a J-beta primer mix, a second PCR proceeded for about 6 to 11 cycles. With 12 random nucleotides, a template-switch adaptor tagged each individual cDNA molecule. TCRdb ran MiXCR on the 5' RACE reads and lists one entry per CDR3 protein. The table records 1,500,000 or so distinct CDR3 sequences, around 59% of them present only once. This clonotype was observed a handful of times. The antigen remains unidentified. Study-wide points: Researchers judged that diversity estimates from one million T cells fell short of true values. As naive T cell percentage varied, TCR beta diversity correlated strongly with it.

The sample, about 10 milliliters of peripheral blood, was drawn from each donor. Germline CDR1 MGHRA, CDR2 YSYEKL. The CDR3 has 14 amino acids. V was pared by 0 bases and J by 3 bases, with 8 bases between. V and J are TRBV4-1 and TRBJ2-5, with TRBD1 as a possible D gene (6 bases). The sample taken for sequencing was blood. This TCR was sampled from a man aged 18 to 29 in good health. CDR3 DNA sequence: TGCGCCAGCAGCCAAGAAAACAGGGAAGAGACCCAGTACTTC. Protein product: CASSQENREETQYF.